In its sample, the clone carrying this TCR beta chain was seen a few times. Its antigen remains unidentified. V was pared by 2 bases and J by 6 bases, with 10 bases between. Germline values: CDR1 MDHEN, CDR2 SYDVKM. This CDR3 has 13 amino acids. The source of the sample is a study of cytomegalovirus exposure and HLA in healthy donors. Study-level results: An apparent linkage of common viral pathogens to several of the most significant clusters emerged in a later analysis. TRBV6-2, TRBV6-3 and some other V segments were excluded as indistinguishable. In vitro assays verified that three CMV-associated chains recognized CMV antigens specifically.

Use of 60 Vbeta and 13 Jbeta primers characterized the PCR. Sequencing used immunoSEQ multiplex PCR; TCRdb keeps in-frame clones, though not all of them. The profile shows roughly 180,000 clones, 70% to 80% of them singletons. The gene calls are TRBV28 and TRBJ1-1, with D perhaps TRBD1 (6 bases). This clonotype was sampled from a man aged 18 to 30 in good health and CMV-seronegative. Material for sequencing was PBMCs. The CDR3 protein is CASSLIQGPEAFF. The CDR3 coding sequence is TGTGCCAGCAGTTTAATTCAGGGGCCTGAAGCTTTCTTT.